This TCR beta chain was identified during a study of T cell responses to AZD1222 COVID-19 vaccine. Findings and limits, study-wide: Baseline seropositivity characterized only a handful of AZD1222 recipients. Close to half of all spike-specific TCRs reportedly target regions of the variants that are unmutated.

Here immunoSEQ multiplex PCR was the method, and the copy in TCRdb shows in-frame clones only, minus some. The sample has approximately 70,000 clones; around 89% are singletons. As for this clone: Its cognate antigen is unknown.

V lost 2 bases to trimming and J lost 7 bases, with 20 bases between them. Germline loops: CDR1 KGHSH, CDR2 LQKENI. The CDR3 is 16 residues long. The genes are TRBV18 and TRBJ1-1, with no clear D. This clonotype was sampled from an adult who received the MenACWY meningococcal vaccine as a control. Here the sequenced sample was peripheral blood, taken 28 days after the second dose of the MenACWY control vaccine. The CDR3 DNA is TGTGCCAGCTCACCATTGGGCGGCCGAGAAGTGGGTGAAGCTTTCTTT. Translated, it gives CASSPLGGREVGEAFF.